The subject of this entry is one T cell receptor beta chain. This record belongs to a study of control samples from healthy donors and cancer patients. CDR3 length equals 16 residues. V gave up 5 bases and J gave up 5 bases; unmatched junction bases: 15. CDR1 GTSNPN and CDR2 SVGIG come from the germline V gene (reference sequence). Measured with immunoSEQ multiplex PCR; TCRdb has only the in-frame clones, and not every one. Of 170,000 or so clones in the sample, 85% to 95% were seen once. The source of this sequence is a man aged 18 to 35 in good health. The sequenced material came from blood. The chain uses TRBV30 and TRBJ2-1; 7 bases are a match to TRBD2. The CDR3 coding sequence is TGTGCCTGGGCCCCTTTGGAACAGCGGGGAGACAATGAGCAGTTCTTC. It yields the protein CAWAPLEQRGDNEQFF.